This TCR beta chain is from a study of persistence of HIV-infected CD4 T cells. A word on this clone: Its antigen is still unknown.

The stimulus was an HIV-1 Gag 15-mer peptide pool, about 1 ug/peptide/mL. Sorted nonresponding memory CD4+ T cells were CD40L-negative, CD69-negative, CD45RO-high. The libraries were made with immunoSEQ version 4 in survey mode. Method: immunoSEQ multiplex PCR; TCRdb's copy keeps in-frame clones and lacks some. Among tens of thousands of clones listed, approximately 80% were seen once. CDR1 and CDR2 (germline): KGHDR, SFDVKD. There are 14 residues in the CDR3. Trimming shortened V by 2 bases and J by 1 base, and 7 bases separated the two germline ends. The chain carries TRBV24-1 and TRBJ2-5; D may correspond to TRBD1 or TRBD2 (5 bases each). This TCR derives from an adult woman with HIV who was CMV-seropositive. Source: CD4+ T cells sorted from PBMCs after roughly 18-hour stimulation, taken from a patient who received antiretroviral therapy. The CDR3 sequence: CATSDSGTQETQYF. The CDR3 DNA is TGTGCCACCAGTGATTCCGGGACCCAAGAGACCCAGTACTTC.